This T cell receptor beta chain is drawn from a study of blood T cell repertoires in COVID-19. For the study at large: The origin of the acute and convalescent COVID-19 samples was the United States, Italy and Spain. In each case, the material was cDNA or gDNA derived from T cells, B-cell-depleted T cells, or PBMCs.

Losses at the gene ends were 6 bases for V and 0 bases for J; bases not matched to a gene: 19. This CDR3 has 19 amino acids. CDR1 is SGHTA, CDR2 FQGTGA, per germline. In the original analysis: Estimated nucleated cell counts came from reference gene primer amplification. Produced via immunoSEQ multiplex PCR; TCRdb's table is partial and in-frame only. V and J calls and clone size are given by that table; D and trimming were obtained from the DNA. The profile shows roughly 150,000 clones, about 80% of them singletons. The V and J genes are TRBV7-3 and TRBJ1-1; 7 nucleotides match TRBD1. The clonotype comes from a man aged 55 to 70 with acute or convalescent COVID-19. The source material was peripheral blood. The CDR3 sequence is CASSLRQVRGVPMNTEAFF. The CDR3 DNA sequence: TGTGCCAGCAGTCTTAGACAAGTCAGGGGGGTGCCCATGAACACTGAAGCTTTCTTT.